This T cell receptor (beta chain) was identified during a study of PD-1 blockade in classical Hodgkin lymphoma (TCRdb year 2020). Study-wide context: Nivolumab dosing was 3 mg/kg intravenously every 2 weeks, continuing until either disease progression or unacceptable toxicity. To define a peripheral blood immune signature of response to PD-1 blockade in classical Hodgkin lymphoma, the study combined TCR beta sequencing with CyTOF. Results the study describes overall, beyond this receptor: By C4D1, a significant rise was seen in CD4+ TCR diversity but not in CD8+ TCR diversity (p=0.0027 vs p=0.16), and the rise was most apparent among complete responders (p=0.02). Diversity was lower in patients who began nivolumab less than 1 year after ASCT, so these patients were left out of later analyses to avoid confounding by immune reconstitution. Baseline TCR diversity was reported as lower in newly diagnosed patients than in healthy donors, and lower still in relapsed/refractory patients. Baseline diversity similar to that of newly diagnosed patients was observed in trial patients achieving complete response, whereas significantly lower diversity was observed in partial responders and progressors. The study was restricted to a single clinical trial cohort, and the causes of repertoire differences, possibly disease activity or prior therapy, were left undefined.

Genomic DNA was extracted with the Qiagen DNeasy kit from unsorted PBMCs and from negatively selected CD4+ and CD8+ fractions. TCR beta CDR3 regions were subjected to amplification by immunoSEQ multiplex PCR with primers that anneal to V and J segments. A synthetic immune receptor repertoire was used to minimize amplification bias, and any residual bias was removed computationally once sequencing was done. Turning to the authors' computational methods: Repertoire diversity was quantified as the Shannon entropy index using custom Python scripts. Unsorted, CD4+ and CD8+ repertoires were examined separately, except in combined analyses, for which CD4+ and CD8+ sequences were merged in silico. Clonal expansion was defined as a frequency increase of at least 2-fold after treatment compared with C1D1, and clones undetected at baseline were assigned a pseudocount of 0.5. Singleton clones were defined as clones with 0 or 1 copy at C1D1, and non-singleton clones were defined as clones with 2 or more copies. Clones expanded in unsorted samples were annotated as CD4+, CD8+ or unknown by matching protein sequences in sorted samples from the same patient. Wilcoxon tests were applied to paired samples to test diversity changes from C1D1 to C4D1. TCRdb retrieved this table from immuneACCESS and kept in-frame rearrangements only. Not all clones are present; in checked studies, unresolved V genes account for under half, and no reason is known for the remainder. From that table come the V and J calls and clone size; the DNA was used to work out D and trimming. This sample has nearly 55,000 clones in its table, and 81% of those were observed once. Roughly 15% of the sample is held by the ten biggest clonotypes.

Via the germline V gene (reference sequence), CDR1 is PRHDT and CDR2 FYEKMQ. V drops 1 base and J drops 9 bases, leaving 10 bases in between. The CDR3 measures 13 amino acids from cysteine to phenylalanine. Just the 39-base CDR3 DNA is kept, in frame starting at base 1. Remarks on this clone: Its specific antigen is unknown. Base qualities are not at hand, and no much larger clone is one base apart.

The time point label on this specimen signifies: cycle 1 day 1 (C1D1), immediately before nivolumab initiation. Every trial patient had relapsed following autologous stem cell transplantation, and prior brentuximab vedotin exposure was what differed among cohorts A, B and C. A total of 50 to 70 patients with relapsed/refractory classical Hodgkin lymphoma made up the trial cohort, and each patient's best overall response was complete response, partial response or progressive disease. Trial patients were treated with single-agent nivolumab in the multi-cohort phase II CheckMate 205 trial. Best overall response was determined by an independent review committee according to the 2007 International Working Group response criteria. Trial PBMCs were obtained immediately prior to nivolumab initiation (C1D1) and on therapy at cycle 2 day 1 and cycle 4 day 1. Peripheral blood was collected in 8 mL Vacutainer Cell Preparation Tubes, from which PBMCs were isolated by centrifugation and then cryopreserved.

The V and J segments used are TRBV13 and TRBJ2-1; the D gene remains uncertain. Here the sequenced sample was peripheral blood mononuclear cells (PBMCs), taken at baseline. The TCR originated in a human donor with classical Hodgkin lymphoma. The DNA sequence reads TGTGCCAGCAGCTTAGAGGATTTGGGTGAGCAGTTCTTC. It codes for CASSLEDLGEQFF. The CDR3 plus the reference TRBV13 and TRBJ2-1 genes for the other parts give the full variable domain: AAGVIQSPRHLIKEKRETATLKCYPIPRHDTVYWYQQGPGQDPQFLISFYEKMQSDKGSIPDRFSAQQFSDYHSELNMSSLELGDSALYFCASSLEDLGEQFFGPGTRLTVL.